The 12 T cell receptor beta chains given below trace back to one sample, sequenced in a study of blood T cell repertoires in COVID-19. Assay: immunoSEQ multiplex PCR; the TCRdb copy retains only in-frame clones and omits some. Found here are under 300,000 clones, around four fifths of them singletons; the top ten hold approximately 9%. Sequenced input: peripheral blood. The receptors here all came from a woman aged 45-65 years who had recovered from COVID-19.

This clone was seen ten or more times. V and J are TRBV7-9 and TRBJ1-1, with D possibly matching TRBD1 (5 bases). CDR1 is SEHNR and CDR2 is FQNEAQ in the germline V gene (reference sequence). The CDR3 has 13 residues. Trimming took off 3 bases at V and 4 bases at J, with 9 bases between the two ends. The CDR3 region has the DNA TGTGCCAGCAGCTTTCTGCAGGGCACTGAAGCTTTCTTT. Translating gives CASSFLQGTEAFF.

This CDR3 is CASSLGTATSLQYF. Written as DNA, the CDR3 is TGTGCCAGCAGCCTCGGGACAGCTACATCTTTACAGTACTTC. The rearrangement uses TRBV5-5 and TRBJ2-4; 7 nucleotides agree with TRBD1. Germline trimming cut 4 bases from V and 13 bases from J; bases unmatched to any gene: 14. CDR1 and CDR2 from the germline V gene are SGHKS and YYEKEE (reference sequence). The CDR3 runs 14 residues. The full variable domain, its missing parts supplied by reference TRBV5-5 and TRBJ2-4, is DAGVTQSPTHLIKTRGQQVTLRCSPISGHKSVSWYQQVLGQGPQFIFQYYEKEERGRGNFPDRFSARQFPNYSSELNVNALLLGDSALYLCASSLGTATSLQYFGAGTRLSVL.

The chain joins TRBV2 to TRBJ2-3, with a weak D call TRBD2 (6 bases). Per the germline V gene, CDR1 is SNHLY and CDR2 is FYNNEI. V lost 9 bases to trimming and J lost 1 base, with 17 bases between them. The CDR3 length is 15 residues. The CDR3 region has the DNA TGTGCCAGAACTGTCGGGGGAGTTGGCACAGATACGCAGTATTTT. Amino acid sequence: CARTVGGVGTDTQYF.

This clone was observed once. The chain uses TRBV28 and TRBJ1-5; D is uncertain. Germline CDR1 MDHEN, CDR2 SYDVKM. Deletions cut 3 bases from V and 4 bases from J, with 13 bases between. The CDR3 consists of 15 residues. This CDR3 reads CASSFYIQANQPQHF. CDR3 bases: TGTGCCAGCAGTTTTTATATCCAGGCGAATCAGCCCCAGCATTTT.

J is TRBJ1-4 and V is TRBV28, with no clear D. Trimming left V 5 bases short and J 5 bases short, with 6 bases between. Per the germline V gene, CDR1 is MDHEN and CDR2 is SYDVKM. This CDR3 is 12 amino acids long. CDR3 in amino acids: CASSLMNEKLFF. For the CDR3, the DNA is TGTGCCAGCAGTCTAATGAATGAAAAACTGTTTTTT.

The chain joins TRBV18 to TRBJ2-7; no clear D gene. V gave up 6 bases and J gave up 3 bases, with 9 bases separating them. CDR1 and CDR2 (germline): KGHSH, LQKENI. The CDR3 runs 12 residues. CDR3 residues: CASSPYNYEQYF. CDR3 DNA: TGTGCCAGCTCGCCATACAACTACGAGCAGTACTTC.

The CDR3 DNA is TGCGCCAGCAGCCAGACCCCCCGGGGTAGCTCCTACAATGAGCAGTTCTTC. Translated, it gives CASSQTPRGSSYNEQFF. The V call is TRBV4-3, the J call TRBJ2-1; perhaps TRBD2 as D (5 bases). Trimming shortened V by 3 bases and J by 0 bases, and 15 bases separated the two germline ends. Germline V gene sequence: CDR1 LGHNA, CDR2 YSLEER. The CDR3 length is 17 residues.

The chain couples TRBV6-2 or TRBV6-3 to TRBJ2-7, with D uncertain. The V end lost 0 bases, the J end lost 2 bases, and 17 bases lay between the germline ends. The CDR3 runs to 17 residues. CDR1 is MNHEY, CDR2 SVGEGT, per germline. This CDR3 is CASSYSIGYRSPYEQYF. The CDR3, as DNA: TGTGCCAGCAGTTACTCCATAGGATACAGAAGCCCCTACGAGCAGTACTTC.

The chain recombines TRBV28 with TRBJ1-6; 7 bases fit TRBD1. This CDR3 is 15 amino acids long. The ends lost 9 bases at V and 6 bases at J; junction bases unmatched: 11. Germline CDR1 and CDR2: MDHEN and SYDVKM. The CDR3 reads CASLMGQLINSPLHF. CDR3 nucleotide sequence: TGTGCCAGTTTAATGGGACAGCTGATTAATTCACCCCTCCACTTT.

The chain couples TRBV7-9 to TRBJ1-1; D call uncertain. CDR1 is SEHNR, CDR2 FQNEAQ, per germline (reference sequence). V shed 4 bases and J shed 4 bases, with 19 bases lying between them. CDR3 length equals 16 residues. The CDR3 bases are TGTGCCAGCAGCTCCTGGGAGACTGCGGGCTTCACTGAAGCTTTCTTT. Translation gives CASSSWETAGFTEAFF. Full variable domain (remainder filled in from reference TRBV7-9 and TRBJ1-1): DTGVSQNPRHKITKRGQNVTFRCDPISEHNRLYWYRQTLGQGPEFLTYFQNEAQLEKSRLLSDRFSAERPKGSFSTLEIQRTEQGDSAMYLCASSSWETAGFTEAFFGQGTRLTVV.

In its sample, this clone was seen once. The rearrangement links TRBV4-3 to TRBJ2-5; 8 nucleotides agree with TRBD1. CDR1 and CDR2 (germline): LGHNA, YSLEER. This CDR3 region has 14 residues. V gave up 4 bases and J gave up 2 bases; unmatched junction bases: 3. Here the CDR3 reads CASSPNRGQETQYF. CDR3 sequence (DNA): TGCGCCAGCAGCCCAAACAGGGGGCAAGAGACCCAGTACTTC.

This sequence joins TRBV19 and TRBJ1-4, with 11 bases matching TRBD1. The CDR3 totals 16 residues. Germline CDR1 and CDR2: LNHDA and SQIVND (reference sequence). The V segment lost 4 bases and the J segment 4 bases; nucleotides outside the gene matches: 5. The CDR3 is CASSTVDRGLNEKLFF. The CDR3 DNA reads as TGTGCCAGTAGTACGGTGGACAGGGGGCTTAATGAAAAACTGTTTTTT.